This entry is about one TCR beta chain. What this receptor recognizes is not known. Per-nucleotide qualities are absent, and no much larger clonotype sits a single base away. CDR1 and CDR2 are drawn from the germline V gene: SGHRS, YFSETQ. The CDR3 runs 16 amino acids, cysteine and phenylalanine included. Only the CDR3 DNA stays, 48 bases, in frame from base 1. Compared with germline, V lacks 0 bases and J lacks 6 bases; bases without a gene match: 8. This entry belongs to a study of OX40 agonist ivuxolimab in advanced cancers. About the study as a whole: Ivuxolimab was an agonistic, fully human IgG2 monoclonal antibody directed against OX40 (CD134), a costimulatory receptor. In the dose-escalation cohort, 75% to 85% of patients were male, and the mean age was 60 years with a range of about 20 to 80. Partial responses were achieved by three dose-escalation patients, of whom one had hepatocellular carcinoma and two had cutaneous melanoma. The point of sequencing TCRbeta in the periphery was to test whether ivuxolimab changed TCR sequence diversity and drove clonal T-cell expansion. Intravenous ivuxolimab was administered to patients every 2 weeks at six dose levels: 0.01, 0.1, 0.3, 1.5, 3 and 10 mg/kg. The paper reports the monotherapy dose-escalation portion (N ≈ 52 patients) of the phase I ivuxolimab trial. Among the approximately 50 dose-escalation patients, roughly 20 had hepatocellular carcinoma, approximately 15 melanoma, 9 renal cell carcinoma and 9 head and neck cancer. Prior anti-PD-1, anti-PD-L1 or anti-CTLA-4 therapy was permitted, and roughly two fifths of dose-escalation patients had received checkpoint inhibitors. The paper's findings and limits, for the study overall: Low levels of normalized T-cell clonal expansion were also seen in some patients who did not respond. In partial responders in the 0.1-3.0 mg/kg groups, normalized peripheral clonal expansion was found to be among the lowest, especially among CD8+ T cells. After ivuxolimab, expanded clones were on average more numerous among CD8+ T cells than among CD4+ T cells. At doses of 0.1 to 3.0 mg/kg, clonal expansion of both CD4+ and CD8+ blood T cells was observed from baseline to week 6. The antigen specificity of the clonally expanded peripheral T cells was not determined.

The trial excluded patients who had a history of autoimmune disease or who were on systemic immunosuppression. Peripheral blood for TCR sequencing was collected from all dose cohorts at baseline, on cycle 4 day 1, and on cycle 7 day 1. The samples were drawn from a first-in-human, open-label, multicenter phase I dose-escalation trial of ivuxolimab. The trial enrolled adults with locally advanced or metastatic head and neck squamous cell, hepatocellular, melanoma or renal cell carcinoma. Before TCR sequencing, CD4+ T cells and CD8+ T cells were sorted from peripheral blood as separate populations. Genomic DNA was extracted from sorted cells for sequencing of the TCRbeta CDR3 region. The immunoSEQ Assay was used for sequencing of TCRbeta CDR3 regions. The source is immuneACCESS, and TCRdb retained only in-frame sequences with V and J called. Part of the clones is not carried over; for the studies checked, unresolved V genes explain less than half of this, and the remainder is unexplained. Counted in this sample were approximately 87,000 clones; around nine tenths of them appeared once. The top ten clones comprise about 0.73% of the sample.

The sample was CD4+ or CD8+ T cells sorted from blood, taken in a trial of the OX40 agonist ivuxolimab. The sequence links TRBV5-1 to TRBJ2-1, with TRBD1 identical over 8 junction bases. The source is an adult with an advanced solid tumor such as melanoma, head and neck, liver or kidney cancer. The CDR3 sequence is CASSLAGGQAFNEQFF. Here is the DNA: TGCGCCAGCAGCTTGGCCGGGGGACAGGCCTTCAATGAGCAGTTCTTC.